This TCR beta chain was captured in a study of PD-1 blockade in classical Hodgkin lymphoma. Background on the study: Nivolumab dosing for patients was 3 mg/kg, administered intravenously every 2 weeks.

A note on this clone: Its antigen is not known.

Study-wide results and caveats: Similar baseline diversity was found in complete responders and newly diagnosed patients.

The method was immunoSEQ multiplex PCR; TCRdb's version includes in-frame clones alone and lacks a portion of them. The sample has roughly 94,000 clones; under 95% are singletons. The V end was cut by 8 bases, the J end by 3 bases, with 14 bases between. The CDR3 runs 14 residues. Germline V gene lookup returns CDR1 MNHEY and CDR2 SVGAGI. This sample's time point: cycle 4 day 1 (C4D1), after more than five weeks of nivolumab. All trial patients relapsed after autologous stem cell transplantation. The origin of this receptor is a human donor with classical Hodgkin lymphoma. This rearrangement joins TRBV6-5 to TRBJ1-5; D is uncertain. The sequences come from peripheral blood mononuclear cells (PBMCs), collected before the fourth cycle of nivolumab. Written as DNA, the CDR3 is TGTGCCAGCTCTCGGCAGCATCCCAATCAGCCCCAGCATTTT. Translating gives CASSRQHPNQPQHF.